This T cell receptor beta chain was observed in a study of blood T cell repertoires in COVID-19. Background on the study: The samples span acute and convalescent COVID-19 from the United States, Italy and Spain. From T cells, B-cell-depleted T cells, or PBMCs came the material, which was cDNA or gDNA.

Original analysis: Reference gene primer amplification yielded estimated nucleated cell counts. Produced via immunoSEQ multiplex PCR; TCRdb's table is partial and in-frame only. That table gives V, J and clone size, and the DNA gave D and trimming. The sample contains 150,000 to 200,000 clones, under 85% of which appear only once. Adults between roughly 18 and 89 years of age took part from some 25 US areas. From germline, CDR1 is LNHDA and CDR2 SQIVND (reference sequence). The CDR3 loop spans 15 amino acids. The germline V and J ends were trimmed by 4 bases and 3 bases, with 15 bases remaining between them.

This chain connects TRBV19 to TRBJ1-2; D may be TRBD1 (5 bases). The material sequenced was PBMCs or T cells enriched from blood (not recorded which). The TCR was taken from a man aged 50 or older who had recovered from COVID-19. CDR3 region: CASSTYQGGDYGYTF. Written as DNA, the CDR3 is TGTGCCAGTAGTACGTACCAGGGAGGTGACTATGGCTACACCTTC.